The clone carrying this T cell receptor (beta chain) was seen only a few times. What it binds is not known. The data were taken from a study of radiation and T cells in renal cell carcinoma. Study observations and caveats: Top tumor clonotypes rose in blood 2 weeks post-radiation, then contracted.

Measured with immunoSEQ multiplex PCR; TCRdb has only the in-frame clones, and not every one. This table has about 21,000 clones, more than 75% appearing once. Time point specified: baseline pretreatment blood. Documented treatment: 15 Gy SBRT to primary tumor, nephrectomy 4 weeks later. This renal cell carcinoma was of the clear cell type. CDR3 length: 14 amino acids. Germline values: CDR1 SNHLY, CDR2 FYNNEI. The V end was cut by 4 bases, the J end by 3 bases, with 9 bases between. Sequencing was performed on blood, taken from a patient whose treatment included radiotherapy and nephrectomy. The sequence derives from a man aged 60 to 75 with renal cell carcinoma. The chain recombines TRBV2 with TRBJ2-2; D gene uncertain. DNA of the CDR3: TGTGCCAGCAGTGGGCTAGTTGACACCGGGGAGCTGTTTTTT. Its protein product is CASSGLVDTGELFF.